This paragraph reports one T cell receptor (beta chain). No antigen is known for it. Base qualities were left out, and no much larger clone turns up one base away. This entry belongs to a study of blood T cell repertoires in COVID-19 (dated by TCRdb to about 2020). Describing the broader study: Collaborator samples came from the United States, Italy and Spain and covered acute and convalescent phases of COVID-19. The samples were drawn from two sources: the first 160 participants of the ongoing ImmuneRACE study, and 1,000 to 1,500 subjects contributed by 6 global collaborators. A de-identified subject ID, COVID-19 status, age in years and sex were almost always included in the sample metadata. HLA class I and class II types, where available, came from metadata supplied by the sample provider rather than from assay-based typing. The prospective study material was composed of cDNA or gDNA derived from T cells, B-cell-depleted T cells, or PBMCs. A freely available public database, intended as a resource for researchers studying the immune response to SARS-CoV-2, is where the repertoires were released. Deeply sampled blood TCRbeta repertoires from subjects exposed to, actively infected with, or recovered from COVID-19 were included in the dataset.

Collaborating institutions collected whole blood in K2EDTA tubes following their own protocols. For TCRbeta analysis, collaborators shipped samples as frozen whole blood, isolated PBMCs, or DNA extracted from either of those sample types. The germline V gene sets CDR1 to SGHRS and CDR2 to YFSETQ. The CDR3 numbers 13 residues from cysteine through phenylalanine. Of all the DNA, just the CDR3 is kept, 39 bases in frame from base 1. At the junction V is shortened by 7 bases and J by 5 bases, with 15 bases in between. The immunoSEQ Assay, a bias-controlled multiplex PCR, was used to amplify TCRbeta CDR3 regions from genomic DNA. As for the authors' bioinformatics: Nucleated cell counts per sample were estimated from amplification of reference gene primers within the assay. To quantify the absolute abundance of each unique TCRbeta CDR3 rearrangement, sequence reads were collapsed and filtered. Productive Simpson clonality was computed per sample as the square root of Simpson's diversity index over productive rearrangements. The table comes from immuneACCESS by way of TCRdb, which keeps in-frame sequences with V and J called. Part of the clones is missing from these tables; in studies checked, under half for an unresolved V gene and the rest for unknown reasons. The D gene and trimming were derived from the DNA, and the V and J assignments and clone size from that table. The sample table lists some 170,000 clones, 65% to 85% of them with a count of one. The top ten clones comprise roughly 9% of the sample.

The investigation overall reported the following: How much clinical and demographic metadata was included differed by source and by participant, and the metadata was provided uncurated.

The TCR comes from a woman older than 75 with active or convalescent COVID-19. Sequencing input: peripheral blood. The sequence links TRBV5-1 to TRBJ1-1; TRBD1 could be the D gene, as 6 bases match. The nucleotide sequence is given as TGCGCCAGCTCCCTGGACAGAGGGACTGAAGCTTTCTTT. The encoded protein is CASSLDRGTEAFF.